The 30 T cell receptor beta chains below come from one sample, sequenced in a study of CD8 T cells in Susac syndrome. Random hexamers were used to reverse transcribe the RNA input (about 0.5 to 1 ug). Each CDR3 protein gets one entry after TCRdb re-called the immunoSEQ multiplex PCR reads with MiXCR. Of about 82,000 distinct CDR3 sequences listed, roughly 95% are singletons. Sequences were obtained from CD8+ T cells from PBMCs. Source of these receptors: a human donor with Susac syndrome.

V usage is TRBV11-1 and J usage is TRBJ2-7, with D possibly TRBD2 on 5 matching bases. The CDR3 runs 13 residues. V lost 3 bases, J lost 5 bases, and 11 bases lay in between. The V gene's germline CDR1 is SGHAT and CDR2 FQDESV (reference sequence). CDR3 protein: CASSLAPTNEQYF. CDR3 coding DNA: TGTGCCAGCAGCTTGGCTCCGACTAACGAGCAGTACTTC.

CDR3 in amino acids: CASRTDHYEQYF. CDR3 nucleotides: TGTGCCAGCAGAACGGACCACTACGAGCAGTACTTC. The chain uses TRBV5-4 and TRBJ2-7, with D uncertain. V was trimmed by 5 bases and J by 3 bases, leaving 9 bases between them. The CDR3 runs 12 residues. Germline loops: CDR1 SGHNT, CDR2 YYREEE (reference sequence).

This clonotype came up once. The J gene is TRBJ2-3, the V gene TRBV5-1; 7 nucleotides agree with TRBD1. The germline V gene encodes CDR1 SGHRS and CDR2 YFSETQ. CDR3 length equals 15 residues. Trimming at V came to 4 bases and at J to 2 bases, leaving 7 bases not matched to a gene. The CDR3, as DNA: TGCGCCAGCAGCCCAGAGACAGGGACCACAGATACGCAGTATTTT. Its protein is CASSPETGTTDTQYF.

J is TRBJ1-3 and V is TRBV20-1, with 8 bases identical to TRBD1. The CDR3 length is 15 residues. The V gene end was trimmed by 7 bases and the J gene end by 0 bases; junction bases not matched to a gene: 8. Germline CDR1 and CDR2: DFQATT and SNEGSKA (reference sequence). CDR3 amino acids: CSGQGAGPSGNTIYF. Here the CDR3 DNA reads TGCAGTGGTCAGGGGGCCGGGCCCTCTGGAAACACCATATATTTT.

The genes are TRBV30 and TRBJ1-1, with D hard to call. The CDR3 spans 11 residues. Germline-derived CDR1 and CDR2 are GTSNPN and SVGIG (reference sequence). Trimming took 7 bases from V and 5 from J, leaving 11 bases between them. CDR3 sequence reads: CASVRFTEAFF. As DNA, the CDR3 is TGTGCCTCCGTCCGGTTTACTGAAGCTTTCTTT.

The chain uses TRBV18 and TRBJ1-1; a weak D match, TRBD1 (6 bases). Germline lookup yields CDR1 KGHSH and CDR2 LQKENI. Trimming took off 2 bases at V and 4 bases at J, with 17 bases between the two ends. The CDR3 covers 16 residues. The CDR3, as DNA: TGTGCCAGCTCACCAATCCAGTGGGAAGGGGGCACTGAAGCTTTCTTT. Protein: CASSPIQWEGGTEAFF.

The J gene is TRBJ2-1, the V gene TRBV20-1; possible D gene TRBD2, 7 bases. V was pared by 0 bases and J by 5 bases, with 14 bases between. CDR1 DFQATT and CDR2 SNEGSKA come from the germline V gene (reference sequence). CDR3 length equals 15 residues. The CDR3 protein is CSARDRGGDNNEQFF. CDR3 nucleotides: TGCAGTGCTAGAGATAGAGGGGGGGATAACAATGAGCAGTTCTTC.

This sequence joins TRBV7-2 and TRBJ1-5, with a possible D match to TRBD1 (6 bases). The CDR3 runs 18 residues. V shed 4 bases and J shed 2 bases, with 21 bases lying between them. CDR1 is SGHTA, CDR2 FQGNSA, per germline. In DNA, the CDR3 is TGTGCCAGCAGCTCGGCCTTTCGACAGCCAGGGGGCAATCAGCCCCAGCATTTT. This codes for CASSSAFRQPGGNQPQHF.

The chain joins TRBV6-5 to TRBJ1-1, with D perhaps TRBD1 (6 bases). The CDR3 length is 13 residues. V gave up 5 bases and J gave up 1 base, with 8 bases separating them. Germline CDR1 reads MNHEY; CDR2 reads SVGAGI. CDR3 protein: CASSQQGNTEAFF. For the CDR3, the DNA is TGTGCCAGCAGTCAACAGGGGAACACTGAAGCTTTCTTT.

The chain uses TRBV7-9 and TRBJ1-1; tentatively, D is TRBD1 (6 bases). Per the germline V gene, CDR1 is SEHNR and CDR2 is FQNEAQ (reference sequence). The CDR3 contains 14 residues. The germline V and J ends were trimmed by 5 bases and 1 base, with 11 bases remaining between them. CDR3 region: CASSPLQGNTEAFF. The CDR3 nucleotides read TGTGCCAGCAGCCCGCTACAGGGGAACACTGAAGCTTTCTTT.

CDR3 loop: CSVEKDYTDTQYF. Here the CDR3 DNA reads TGCAGCGTTGAAAAGGATTACACAGATACGCAGTATTTT. The chain is built from TRBV29-1 and TRBJ2-3; the D is unclear. The ends were cut back, 2 bases at V and 2 bases at J, with 8 bases in the middle. The V gene's germline CDR1 is SQVTM and CDR2 ANQGSEA. The CDR3 sequence is 13 residues long.

This clonotype was seen once. V is TRBV20-1 and J is TRBJ1-5; 9 nucleotides agree with TRBD1. The germline CDR1 and CDR2 sequences are DFQATT and SNEGSKA (reference sequence). This CDR3 has 13 amino acids. V dropped 6 bases and J dropped 4; count of bases not matched to a gene: 4. CDR3 loop: CSAMDRGNQPQHF. The CDR3 DNA reads as TGCAGTGCCATGGACAGGGGAAATCAGCCCCAGCATTTT.

V is TRBV27 and J is TRBJ1-5; 8 bases align to TRBD1. CDR1 is MNHEY, CDR2 SMNVEV, per germline (reference sequence). V lost 2 bases to trimming and J lost 4 bases; unmatched junction nucleotides: 1. This CDR3 is built from 14 residues. DNA for the CDR3: TGTGCCAGCAGTTTACAGGGGGCTAATCAGCCCCAGCATTTT. Its translation is CASSLQGANQPQHF.

The rearrangement joins TRBV10-3 to TRBJ2-2; 11 positions match TRBD2. With 0 bases clipped from V and 2 bases from J, the junction kept 5 bases outside the gene matches. Germline lookup yields CDR1 ENHRY and CDR2 SYGVKD. This CDR3 is built from 18 residues. The CDR3 protein is CAISESRLAGSNTGELFF. The CDR3 DNA sequence: TGTGCCATCAGTGAGTCGAGACTAGCGGGGTCCAACACCGGGGAGCTGTTTTTT.

V usage is TRBV7-9 and J usage is TRBJ2-2, with D unclear. The CDR3 spans 11 residues. Per germline, CDR1 SEHNR and CDR2 FQNEAQ (reference sequence). V was pared by 1 base and J by 8 bases, with 2 bases between. The CDR3 region is CASSLVGELFF. Written as DNA, the CDR3 is TGTGCCAGCAGCTTAGTTGGGGAGCTGTTTTTT.

The chain couples TRBV20-1 to TRBJ1-1, with D possibly matching TRBD1 (6 bases). Germline-derived CDR1 and CDR2 are DFQATT and SNEGSKA (reference sequence). This CDR3 contains 12 residues. V was cut by 7 bases and J by 5 bases, with 14 bases left in between. The CDR3 DNA follows: TGCAGTGGCACGGGGGCGCGTACTGAAGCTTTCTTT. Residues: CSGTGARTEAFF.

The V gene is TRBV29-1, the J gene TRBJ1-4, with 7 nucleotides matching TRBD1. The CDR3 contains 13 residues. The J segment lost 9 bases and the V segment lost 3 bases, leaving 7 bases of the junction unmatched. Germline-derived CDR1 and CDR2 are SQVTM and ANQGSEA. Here the CDR3 DNA reads TGCAGCGTTGAGCGACAGGGAACGAAAAAACTGTTTTTT. Its translation: CSVERQGTKKLFF.

The chain employs TRBV27 and TRBJ1-6; 8 bases are shared with TRBD1. There are 16 residues in the CDR3. Germline V gives CDR1 MNHEY, CDR2 SMNVEV (reference sequence). J gave up 5 bases and V 8 bases, and 11 bases lay outside the gene matches. The DNA for the CDR3 is TGTGCCAGCGTCCCAGCAGGGGGCATCGATAATTCACCCCTCCACTTT. As protein: CASVPAGGIDNSPLHF.

The chain links TRBV20-1 to TRBJ1-1; no firm D call. Deletions cut 2 bases from V and 1 base from J, with 8 bases between. Germline V gene sequence: CDR1 DFQATT, CDR2 SNEGSKA (reference sequence). The CDR3 length is 13 residues. CDR3 in amino acids: CSARSPGNTEAFF. CDR3 nucleotide sequence: TGCAGTGCTAGATCCCCAGGGAACACTGAAGCTTTCTTT.

V usage is TRBV30 and J usage is TRBJ1-2, with no clear D. CDR1 and CDR2 (germline): GTSNPN, SVGIG (reference sequence). The CDR3 is made up of 13 amino acids. V was clipped by 2 bases and J by 2 bases, with 9 bases between them. CDR3 in amino acids: CAWSRADNYGYTF. CDR3 nucleotide sequence: TGTGCCTGGAGTCGGGCAGACAACTATGGCTACACCTTC.

J is TRBJ1-2 and V is TRBV3-1; no firm D call. V was pared by 0 bases and J by 4 bases, with 9 bases between. This CDR3 contains 14 residues. Germline CDR1 LGHDT, CDR2 YNNKEL (reference sequence). The chain's CDR3 is CASSQEAQIYGYTF. The DNA for the CDR3 is TGTGCCAGCAGCCAAGAGGCACAGATCTATGGCTACACCTTC.

This clonotype was seen a single time. DNA of the CDR3: TGTGCCAGCAGCCCCGGGACAGGGCTGGAGACCCAGTACTTC. Amino acids: CASSPGTGLETQYF. The chain combines TRBV6-2 or TRBV6-3 with TRBJ2-5; TRBD1 matches at 9 bases. CDR1 is MNHEY, CDR2 SVGEGT, per germline. The CDR3 spans 14 residues. V shed 6 bases and J 5 bases; nucleotides not matched to a gene: 7.

This chain uses TRBV20-1 with TRBJ1-5; 9 bases map to TRBD1. This CDR3 has 17 residues. Germline values: CDR1 DFQATT, CDR2 SNEGSKA (reference sequence). After removal of 1 base from V and 0 bases from J, the junction contained 7 bases not matched to a gene. The CDR3 DNA reads TGCAGTGCTAGAGCGGGACAGGGATCTTATAGCAATCAGCCCCAGCATTTT. This sequence encodes CSARAGQGSYSNQPQHF.

This chain joins TRBV7-8 and TRBJ2-1, with TRBD1 as a possible D gene (5 bases). The CDR3 sequence is 14 residues long. With 3 bases removed from V and 3 bases from J, the gap between germline ends came to 9 bases. Per the germline V gene, CDR1 is SGHVS and CDR2 is FQNEAQ. CDR3 DNA sequence: TGTGCCAGCAGCTTCTCCCAGGGCTACAATGAGCAGTTCTTC. Its translation: CASSFSQGYNEQFF. The variable domain in full, with the rest retrieved from reference TRBV7-8 and TRBJ2-1, is GAGVSQSPRYKVAKRGQDVALRCDPISGHVSLFWYQQALGQGPEFLTYFQNEAQLDKSGLPSDRFFAERPEGSVSTLKIQRTQQEDSAVYLCASSFSQGYNEQFFGPGTRLTVL.

The chain is built from TRBV30 and TRBJ1-6; D remains ambiguous. The CDR3 consists of 14 residues. The V and J ends lost 7 bases and 9 bases respectively, with 19 bases between them. In germline, CDR1 is GTSNPN, CDR2 SVGIG (reference sequence). The CDR3, as DNA: TGTGCCTTTAACTACGGCCAGTGGAGTTCACCCCTCCACTTT. As protein: CAFNYGQWSSPLHF.

This clonotype is a singleton in its sample. The chain recombines TRBV3-1 with TRBJ1-6, with 7 bases lining up with TRBD1. Germline CDR1 LGHDT, CDR2 YNNKEL (reference sequence). The J segment lost 10 bases and the V segment lost 0 bases, leaving 6 bases of the junction unmatched. The CDR3 spans 15 residues. CDR3 in amino acids: CASSQEPGGKSPLHF. CDR3 in DNA: TGTGCCAGCAGCCAAGAGCCAGGGGGAAAATCACCCCTCCACTTT.

This clonotype is a singleton in its sample. The rearrangement uses TRBV14 and TRBJ1-3; D remains unclear. Per the germline V gene, CDR1 is SGHDN and CDR2 is FVKESK. The CDR3 totals 17 residues. V was pared by 2 bases and J by 0 bases, with 14 bases between. The CDR3 sequence is CASSQTHILTSGNTIYF. In nucleotides, the CDR3 is TGTGCCAGCAGCCAAACCCACATCCTAACCTCTGGAAACACCATATATTTT.

The rearrangement uses TRBV20-1 and TRBJ2-1; tentative D call: TRBD2 (6 bases). Per germline, CDR1 DFQATT and CDR2 SNEGSKA (reference sequence). This CDR3 contains 13 residues. CDR3 residues: CSGGVGESNEQFF. For the CDR3, the DNA is TGCAGCGGAGGGGTCGGGGAGAGCAATGAGCAGTTCTTC.

The chain employs TRBV30 and TRBJ2-2, with D maybe TRBD2 (5 bases). This CDR3 has 14 amino acids. V lost 3 bases to trimming and J lost 1 base, with 9 bases between them. The germline CDR1 and CDR2 sequences are GTSNPN and SVGIG (reference sequence). In DNA, the CDR3 is TGTGCCTGGAGGTTCCGGGGGAACACCGGGGAGCTGTTTTTT. It encodes CAWRFRGNTGELFF. The full variable domain, in which reference TRBV30 and TRBJ2-2 provide the parts outside the CDR3, is SQTIHQWPATLVQPVGSPLSLECTVEGTSNPNLYWYRQAAGRGLQLLFYSVGIGQISSEVPQNLSASRPQDRQFILSSKKLLLSDSGFYLCAWRFRGNTGELFFGEGSRLTVL.

This chain joins TRBV5-1 and TRBJ1-2; 11 bases map to TRBD1. This CDR3 region has 15 residues. Looked up from germline, CDR1 is SGHRS and CDR2 is YFSETQ. With 4 bases clipped from V and 8 bases from J, the junction kept 10 bases outside the gene matches. The CDR3 nucleotides read TGCGCCAGCAGCCTCGCCCCGGACAGGGGGCAAGGCTACACCTTC. This sequence encodes CASSLAPDRGQGYTF.